Reported below is one T cell receptor (beta chain). The antigen remains unidentified. The data originate from a study of graft-versus-host responses after intestinal transplantation. For the study at large: The transplants performed in recipients were multivisceral, liver-intestinal, or isolated intestinal. After anti-thymocyte globulin induction, recipients took tacrolimus and steroids for roughly three years.

Method: immunoSEQ multiplex PCR; TCRdb's copy keeps in-frame clones and lacks some. The table shows about 97,000 clones, with around 90% occurring only once. The V gene end was trimmed by 6 bases and the J gene end by 4 bases; junction bases not matched to a gene: 9. CDR1 is SNHLY, CDR2 FYNNEI, per germline. The CDR3 contains 15 residues. Study-level results: The marrow of recipients harbored GvH clones, and ileum or blood showed some of them first.

The receptor comes from a human patient who received an intestinal transplant, so some T cells may come from the graft donor. Sample: PBMCs, taken just under 460 days after intestinal transplant. The chain joins TRBV2 to TRBJ2-1, with 7 bases that match TRBD2. The CDR3 region is CASSPGLPMYNEQFF. CDR3 nucleotides: TGTGCCAGCAGCCCGGGACTACCCATGTACAATGAGCAGTTCTTC.